A single sample gave rise to the 27 T cell receptor beta chains below, sequenced in a study of blood T cell repertoires in COVID-19. Data came from immunoSEQ multiplex PCR; TCRdb stores just in-frame clones and leaves some out. The table lists about 210,000 clones, roughly four fifths of them singletons. The specimen sequenced was peripheral blood. Receptor source: a woman aged 40 to 49 with acute or convalescent COVID-19.

This clone was observed a few times. The chain couples TRBV5-1 to TRBJ2-7, with D uncertain. The CDR3 consists of 13 residues. V shed 5 bases and J shed 1 base, with 10 bases lying between them. CDR1 and CDR2 from the germline V gene are SGHRS and YFSETQ. The CDR3 region is CASSLTISYEQYF. CDR3 coding DNA: TGCGCCAGCAGTCTAACCATTTCCTACGAGCAGTACTTC. Full variable domain (outside the CDR3, taken from reference TRBV5-1 and TRBJ2-7): KAGVTQTPRYLIKTRGQQVTLSCSPISGHRSVSWYQQTPGQGLQFLFEYFSETQRNKGNFPGRFSGRQFSNSRSEMNVSTLELGDSALYLCASSLTISYEQYFGPGTRLTVT.

The chain has TRBV20-1 and TRBJ2-3; D perhaps matches TRBD1 (6 bases). Germline CDR1 DFQATT, CDR2 SNEGSKA (reference sequence). CDR3 length: 15 residues. V gave up 3 bases and J gave up 2 bases, with 15 bases separating them. DNA for the CDR3: TGCAGTGCTAGTTCCAAAGGACAGTACACAGATACGCAGTATTTT. This encodes CSASSKGQYTDTQYF.

The chain carries TRBV28 and TRBJ1-6; TRBD1 agrees at 7 bases. The ends lost 8 bases at V and 7 bases at J; junction bases unmatched: 5. The CDR3 sequence is 13 residues long. CDR1 and CDR2 from the germline V gene are MDHEN and SYDVKM. Here the CDR3 reads CASVGTANSPLHF. The DNA of the CDR3 is TGTGCCAGCGTCGGGACAGCAAATTCACCCCTCCACTTT.

This chain links TRBV12-3 or TRBV12-4 with TRBJ1-1; no clear D. Trimming pared 5 bases from V and 5 bases from J, leaving 6 bases between. The CDR3 is 11 amino acids. CDR3 loop: CASSPGTEAFF. The DNA for the CDR3 is TGTGCCAGCAGTCCAGGAACTGAAGCTTTCTTT.

This chain connects TRBV9 to TRBJ1-1; a weak D match, TRBD1 (6 bases). Germline values: CDR1 SGDLS, CDR2 YYNGEE. V shed 4 bases and J shed 1 base, with 11 bases lying between them. The CDR3 contains 14 residues. DNA for the CDR3: TGTGCCAGCAGCCCCCGGACAGCGAACACTGAAGCTTTCTTT. Translated, it gives CASSPRTANTEAFF.

This rearrangement joins TRBV4-3 to TRBJ2-7, with D maybe TRBD1 (5 bases). V lost 5 bases to trimming and J lost 0 bases, with 8 bases between them. Per germline, CDR1 LGHNA and CDR2 YSLEER. The CDR3 has 13 amino acids. The CDR3 DNA sequence: TGCGCCAGCAGCTATCAGGGCTCCTACGAGCAGTACTTC. It yields the protein CASSYQGSYEQYF.

This chain uses TRBV5-6 with TRBJ2-3, with unresolved D. V gave up 2 bases and J gave up 3 bases, with 7 bases separating them. Germline-derived CDR1 and CDR2 are SGHDT and YYEEEE. The CDR3 has 13 residues. The CDR3 spells CASSFEATDTQYF. The CDR3 nucleotides read TGTGCCAGCAGCTTCGAGGCAACAGATACGCAGTATTTT.

The CDR3 sequence is CASSQFTLSRDTQYF. The CDR3 nucleotides are TGTGCCAGCAGTCAATTTACTTTGAGCCGGGATACGCAGTATTTT. The chain joins TRBV6-2 or TRBV6-3 to TRBJ2-3; no clear D gene. CDR3 length: 15 amino acids. Germline values: CDR1 MNHEY, CDR2 SVGEGT. The V gene lost 5 bases and the J gene lost 6 bases, with 18 bases spanning the gap.

The rearrangement joins TRBV12-2 to TRBJ2-5; the table's TRBD2 call for D was not verified on the DNA. TRBV12-2 is a pseudogene locus. The CDR3 extends over 18 amino acids. CDR3 nucleotide sequence: TGTGCAAGTCGCTTAGGCAGGGCTAGCGGGAGAATTAAAGAGACCCAGTACTTC. Protein: CASRLGRASGRIKETQYF.

This chain connects TRBV19 to TRBJ2-1; 10 bases align to TRBD2. The CDR3 contains 16 residues. Germline lookup yields CDR1 LNHDA and CDR2 SQIVND (reference sequence). Trimming took 2 bases from V and 9 from J; bases not matched to a gene: 10. The CDR3 reads CASSIRAASGSLEQFF. CDR3 DNA: TGTGCCAGTAGTATAAGGGCCGCTAGCGGGAGCCTTGAGCAGTTCTTC.

This clone was seen more than once but under ten times. The J gene is TRBJ2-1, the V gene TRBV3-1 (or the pseudogene TRBV3-2), with a weak D call TRBD1 (5 bases). The ends were cut back, 3 bases at V and 8 bases at J, with 23 bases in the middle. Germline loops: CDR1 LGHDT, CDR2 YNNKEL (reference sequence). This CDR3 spans 17 amino acids. CDR3 sequence reads: CASSQDRGLQGRDEQFF. Here the CDR3 DNA reads TGTGCCAGCAGCCAGGATAGGGGCCTTCAGGGCCGCGATGAGCAGTTCTTC.

The chain uses TRBV12-3 or TRBV12-4 and TRBJ1-1, with D perhaps TRBD1 (5 bases). The CDR3 contains 13 residues. Trimming stripped 3 bases from V and 3 bases from J, with 8 bases between. Written as DNA, the CDR3 is TGTGCCAGCAGTTTCGGGGGTGACACTGAAGCTTTCTTT. It specifies CASSFGGDTEAFF.

This chain's CDR3 is CASSLTGTSYEQYF. The CDR3 coding sequence is TGTGCCAGCAGTTTAACGGGGACTTCTTACGAGCAGTACTTC. The chain is built from TRBV27 and TRBJ2-7; possible D gene TRBD2, 6 bases. The CDR3 sequence is 14 residues long. V lost 2 bases and J lost 4, with 12 bases in between. Germline V lookup: CDR1 MNHEY, CDR2 SMNVEV (reference sequence).

The chain links TRBV13 to TRBJ2-1; 14 nucleotides agree with TRBD2. The CDR3 totals 16 residues. After removal of 1 base from V and 9 bases from J, the junction contained 5 bases not matched to a gene. The germline V gene has CDR1 PRHDT and CDR2 FYEKMQ (reference sequence). As DNA, the CDR3 is TGTGCCAGCAGCTTAGTTAGAGGGACTAGCGGGAGTGAGCAGTTCTTC. Translation: CASSLVRGTSGSEQFF. The whole variable domain, filled in from reference TRBV13 and TRBJ2-1, reads AAGVIQSPRHLIKEKRETATLKCYPIPRHDTVYWYQQGPGQDPQFLISFYEKMQSDKGSIPDRFSAQQFSDYHSELNMSSLELGDSALYFCASSLVRGTSGSEQFFGPGTRLTVL.

The sample holds one count of this clone. The chain employs TRBV19 and TRBJ1-1; D perhaps matches TRBD1 (5 bases). Between the trimmed V and J ends, which lost 6 bases and 8 bases, there was a span of 16 bases. The germline CDR1 and CDR2 sequences are LNHDA and SQIVND (reference sequence). There are 13 residues in the CDR3. CDR3 nucleotides: TGTGCCAGTAGGACATGGGGAGGGGTAGAAGCTTTCTTT. Its protein product is CASRTWGGVEAFF. Drawing the rest from reference TRBV19 and TRBJ1-1, the complete variable domain is DGGITQSPKYLFRKEGQNVTLSCEQNLNHDAMYWYRQDPGQGLRLIYYSQIVNDFQKGDIAEGYSVSREKKESFPLTVTSAQKNPTAFYLCASRTWGGVEAFFGQGTRLTVV.

The CDR3, as DNA: TGCGCCAGCTGGCCCGCGGCGGGAGGGTCAGATACGCAGTATTTT. Translated, it gives CASWPAAGGSDTQYF. This chain joins TRBV5-1 and TRBJ2-3; 9 bases align to TRBD2. Germline V gene data show CDR1 as SGHRS and CDR2 as YFSETQ. This CDR3 is 15 amino acids long. Unmatched junction bases numbered 10, after V lost 7 bases and J lost 4 bases.

The J gene is TRBJ2-3, the V gene TRBV6-4, with 12 bases aligning to TRBD2. V gave up 4 bases and J gave up 4 bases; unmatched junction bases: 9. The CDR3 length is 17 residues. The V gene's germline CDR1 is MRHNA and CDR2 SNTAGT. The CDR3 loop is CASSAYRTSGAPDTQYF. CDR3 in DNA: TGTGCCAGCAGTGCTTATCGGACTAGCGGGGCGCCAGATACGCAGTATTTT.

This chain connects TRBV5-1 to TRBJ1-4; TRBD1 might be the D (5 bases). Germline loops: CDR1 SGHRS, CDR2 YFSETQ. Trimming shortened V by 0 bases and J by 8 bases, and 11 bases separated the two germline ends. The CDR3 sequence is 14 residues long. The CDR3 loop is CASSLVGEREKLFF. CDR3 DNA: TGCGCCAGCAGCTTGGTAGGGGAAAGGGAAAAACTGTTTTTT.

This sequence joins TRBV7-8 and TRBJ2-5; 9 nucleotides line up with TRBD2. Germline V lookup: CDR1 SGHVS, CDR2 FQNEAQ. J lost 4 bases, V lost 8 bases, and 14 bases had no gene match. This CDR3 has 16 amino acids. Here the CDR3 DNA reads TGTGCCAGCTTTACGTCGTGGCGGGGGGGCCCAGAGACCCAGTACTTC. Translating gives CASFTSWRGGPETQYF.

The chain links TRBV5-1 to TRBJ1-4, with D perhaps TRBD1 (5 bases). V was trimmed by 7 bases and J by 10 bases, leaving 23 bases between them. This CDR3 spans 15 amino acids. Per the germline V gene, CDR1 is SGHRS and CDR2 is YFSETQ. DNA for the CDR3: TGCGCCAGCGCTAATAGAACAGGATACTCCGCAAAACTGTTTTTT. As protein: CASANRTGYSAKLFF.

The rearrangement joins TRBV2 to TRBJ1-6; D call uncertain. With 2 bases removed from V and 5 bases from J, the gap between germline ends came to 16 bases. Per germline, CDR1 SNHLY and CDR2 FYNNEI. The CDR3 sequence is 17 residues long. The CDR3 DNA sequence: TGTGCCAGCAGTGAAAGTGTACCGGCGGGGAATAATTCACCCCTCCACTTT. Encoded protein: CASSESVPAGNNSPLHF.

V gene TRBV19 combines with J gene TRBJ1-1, with TRBD1 matching 7 bases. This CDR3 spans 14 amino acids. Germline CDR1 LNHDA, CDR2 SQIVND (reference sequence). V lost 6 bases to trimming and J lost 1 base; unmatched junction nucleotides: 5. CDR3 in amino acids: CASSQTGSNTEAFF. The CDR3 coding sequence is TGTGCCAGTAGCCAGACAGGGTCGAACACTGAAGCTTTCTTT.

The gene calls are TRBV6-1 and TRBJ1-1; tentatively, D is TRBD1 (5 bases). V lost 0 bases to trimming and J lost 4 bases, with 9 bases between them. The CDR3 covers 14 residues. In germline, CDR1 is MNHNS, CDR2 SASEGT. As DNA, the CDR3 is TGTGCCAGCAGTGAAGCGACAGTGCGCACTGAAGCTTTCTTT. It encodes CASSEATVRTEAFF.

This clone appeared once. The J gene is TRBJ2-1, the V gene TRBV18; D is perhaps TRBD2 (5 bases). Trimming removed 3 bases at V and 8 bases at J, with 8 bases between. The length of the CDR3 is 12 residues. The germline V gene has CDR1 KGHSH and CDR2 LQKENI. CDR3 nucleotide sequence: TGTGCCAGCTCACCTGGACTCTATGAGCAGTTCTTC. Protein product: CASSPGLYEQFF. Based on the CDR3 plus reference TRBV18 and TRBJ2-1, the full variable domain is NAGVMQNPRHLVRRRGQEARLRCSPMKGHSHVYWYRQLPEEGLKFMVYLQKENIIDESGMPKERFSAEFPKEGPSILRIQQVVRGDSAAYFCASSPGLYEQFFGPGTRLTVL.

V and J are TRBV4-2 and TRBJ1-4; 7 positions agree with TRBD1. This CDR3 comprises 16 residues. V lost 1 base, J lost 4 bases, and 6 bases stayed unmatched. Germline-derived CDR1 and CDR2 are LGHNA and YNFKEQ. The CDR3 nucleotides are TGTGCCAGCAGCCAAGGACAGGGAGGAGGTAATGAAAAACTGTTTTTT. It yields the protein CASSQGQGGGNEKLFF.

The chain uses TRBV29-1 and TRBJ2-1; 10 nucleotides match TRBD2. The V segment lost 7 bases and the J segment 6 bases; nucleotides outside the gene matches: 9. The CDR3 is 14 residues long. Looked up from germline, CDR1 is SQVTM and CDR2 is ANQGSEA. In DNA form, the CDR3 reads TGCAGCGCCATTGGACTAGCGGTCATCAATGAGCAGTTCTTC. It translates to CSAIGLAVINEQFF.

The CDR3 nucleotides are TGTGCCAGCAGCCCCGACAGTGCGAGGACAGCTGAAGCTTTCTTT. Translation gives CASSPDSARTAEAFF. V usage is TRBV7-3 and J usage is TRBJ1-1; weak D call: TRBD1 (6 bases). The V and J ends lost 5 bases and 6 bases respectively, with 19 bases between them. The CDR3 consists of 15 residues. In germline, CDR1 is SGHTA, CDR2 FQGTGA. Full variable domain (rest looked up from reference TRBV7-3 and TRBJ1-1): GAGVSQTPSNKVTEKGKYVELRCDPISGHTALYWYRQSLGQGPEFLIYFQGTGAADDSGLPNDRFFAVRPEGSVSTLKIQRTERGDSAVYLCASSPDSARTAEAFFGQGTRLTVV.